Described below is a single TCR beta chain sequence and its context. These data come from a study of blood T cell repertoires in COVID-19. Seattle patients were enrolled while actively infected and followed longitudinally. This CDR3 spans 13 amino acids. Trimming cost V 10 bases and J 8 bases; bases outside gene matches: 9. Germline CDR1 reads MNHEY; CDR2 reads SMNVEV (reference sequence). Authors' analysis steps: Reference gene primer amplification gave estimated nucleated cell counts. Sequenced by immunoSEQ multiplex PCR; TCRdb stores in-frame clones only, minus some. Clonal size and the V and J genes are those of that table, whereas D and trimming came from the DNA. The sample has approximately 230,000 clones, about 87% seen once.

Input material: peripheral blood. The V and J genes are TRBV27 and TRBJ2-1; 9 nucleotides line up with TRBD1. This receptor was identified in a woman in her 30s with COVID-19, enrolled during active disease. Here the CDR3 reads CATQGQGGDEQFF. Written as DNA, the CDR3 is TGTGCCACCCAGGGACAGGGAGGAGATGAGCAGTTCTTC.